This TCR beta chain was sequenced for a study of CXCR3-negative and CXCR3-positive naive CD8 T cells. Whole-study results and caveats: Partially decreased CXCR3 expression was recorded after cryopreservation, and fresh PBMCs were used in most assays. Surface CD5 was comparable between naive subsets; TCR strength was inferred from TRB CDR3 properties. Naive CXCR3-negative cells resembled naive CXCR3-positive cells in TRBV-TRBJ usage; memory cells differed. Higher TRB CDR3 hydrophobicity marked CXCR3-positive naive cells relative to CXCR3-negative naive cells.

It was by 5' RACE with UMI labels that the TRB cDNA libraries were prepared. Following a re-call of the 5' RACE reads, TCRdb has one entry per CDR3 protein and lacks DNA. In total, the table holds 150,000 to 180,000 distinct CDR3 sequences. In regard to this clonotype: As yet, its antigen is unknown.

Specimen: naive CXCR3+ CD8+ T cells from blood. Subset meaning: CD45RO-CCR7+CD27+CD95- naive CD8+ T cells expressing CXCR3 (TNR3+). The sequence was obtained from a human donor in good health. Some clones in this sample may be carry-over from other donors' samples.

CDR3 region: CASGPGQNYGYTF. The chain couples TRBV12-3 or TRBV12-4 to TRBJ1-2; checking the TCRdb D call of TRBD1 is not possible without DNA. This CDR3 has 13 residues.